The 10 T cell receptor beta chains presented below share a single source sample, sequenced in a study of blood T cell repertoires in COVID-19. Libraries were prepared by immunoSEQ multiplex PCR; TCRdb keeps only in-frame clonotypes and omits some of them. Here the sample spans roughly 180,000 clones, 76% being singletons. The sequencing sample was made of peripheral blood. The receptor source for this set is a woman in her forties or fifties with active or convalescent COVID-19.

In DNA, the CDR3 is TGTGCCAGCAGCCGGGATTACGAGCAGTACTTC. Translating gives CASSRDYEQYF. V usage is TRBV7-2 and J usage is TRBJ2-7; TRBD2 might be the D (5 bases). Germline V gene sequence: CDR1 SGHTA, CDR2 FQGNSA. CDR3 length equals 11 residues. The germline V and J ends were trimmed by 5 bases and 4 bases, with 6 bases remaining between them. Together with reference TRBV7-2 and TRBJ2-7, the CDR3 gives the full variable domain: GAGVSQSPSNKVTEKGKDVELRCDPISGHTALYWYRQSLGQGLEFLIYFQGNSAPDKSGLPSDRFSAERTGGSVSTLTIQRTQQEDSAVYLCASSRDYEQYFGPGTRLTVT.

The genes are TRBV30 and TRBJ1-1; TRBD1 is a possible D gene (5 bases). Germline CDR1 GTSNPN, CDR2 SVGIG (reference sequence). Trimming pared 0 bases from V and 1 base from J, leaving 6 bases between. There are 13 residues in the CDR3. The CDR3 sequence is CAWSVQANTEAFF. CDR3 nucleotide sequence: TGTGCCTGGAGTGTACAGGCGAACACTGAAGCTTTCTTT.

The V and J genes are TRBV7-3 and TRBJ2-4; a weak D match, TRBD2 (7 bases). V lost 1 base and J 9 bases, leaving 10 bases between the germline ends. The CDR3 is 13 amino acids. Germline V gives CDR1 SGHTA, CDR2 FQGTGA. The CDR3 reads CASSLNREGIQYF. CDR3 nucleotide sequence: TGTGCCAGCAGCTTAAACAGGGAGGGCATTCAGTACTTC.

This sequence joins TRBV19 and TRBJ1-6; TRBD1 matches 9 bases. The CDR3 has 17 residues. Germline CDR1 reads LNHDA; CDR2 reads SQIVND (reference sequence). The V and J ends lost 4 bases and 1 base, in that order; junction bases with no gene match: 5. In nucleotides, the CDR3 is TGTGCCAGTAGTAGCCGGACAGGGGCGTCCTATAATTCACCCCTCCACTTT. Residues: CASSSRTGASYNSPLHF.

The chain couples TRBV7-9 to TRBJ2-5; D may be TRBD1 (5 bases). The V end was cut by 1 base, the J end by 2 bases, with 11 bases between. Germline values: CDR1 SEHNR, CDR2 FQNEAQ (reference sequence). This CDR3 comprises 15 residues. Here the CDR3 reads CASSLVWTNQETQYF. The CDR3, as DNA: TGTGCCAGCAGCTTAGTTTGGACAAATCAAGAGACCCAGTACTTC.

This sequence joins TRBV4-2 and TRBJ1-2, with D possibly TRBD1 on 5 matching bases. V was shortened by 2 bases and J by 1 base, with 17 bases between the two germline ends. CDR1 and CDR2 (germline): LGHNA, YNFKEQ. CDR3 length: 17 amino acids. The CDR3 region has the DNA TGTGCCAGCAGCCAAAATTCCGTCCGGGGGATTAACTATGGCTACACCTTC. Amino acid sequence: CASSQNSVRGINYGYTF.

The chain has TRBV28 and TRBJ2-1, with 11 positions matching TRBD1. The CDR3 has 16 residues. The trim removed 5 bases at V and 8 bases at J, leaving 11 bases unmatched. Germline-derived CDR1 and CDR2 are MDHEN and SYDVKM. CDR3 bases: TGTGCCAGCAGTCCTATGGGACAGGGGGTTAGGGATGAGCAGTTCTTC. Amino acid sequence: CASSPMGQGVRDEQFF.

The chain joins TRBV4-2 to TRBJ1-1, with a possible D match to TRBD1 (5 bases). The CDR3 consists of 16 residues. V lost 3 bases to trimming and J lost 1 base, with 15 bases between them. Germline values: CDR1 LGHNA, CDR2 YNFKEQ. The CDR3 DNA sequence: TGTGCCAGCAGCCACTCCGTAGGGGTGGGGAACACTGAAGCTTTCTTT. Its translation is CASSHSVGVGNTEAFF.

This rearrangement joins TRBV12-3 or TRBV12-4 to TRBJ1-1; D ambiguous. V gave up 4 bases and J gave up 0 bases, with 6 bases separating them. CDR3 length equals 13 residues. This CDR3 reads CASSYSMNTEAFF. CDR3 DNA sequence: TGTGCCAGCAGTTACAGCATGAACACTGAAGCTTTCTTT.

Note on this clone: The sample carries other DNA sequences with the same CDR3. The chain employs TRBV2 and TRBJ1-5; 12 positions match TRBD1. This CDR3 has 15 residues. Germline loops: CDR1 SNHLY, CDR2 FYNNEI. Trimming cost V 5 bases and J 6 bases; bases outside gene matches: 5. CDR3 coding DNA: TGTGCCAGCAGTCGGGACAGGGGGCAGGGTCAGCCCCAGCATTTT. It is translated as CASSRDRGQGQPQHF.